Shown below are 27 T cell receptor beta chains from a single sample sequenced in a study of T-cell memory formation after mild COVID-19. Using its own MiXCR run on the 5' RACE reads, TCRdb lists one record per CDR3 protein. Of about 210,000 distinct CDR3 sequences in the sample, around 27% were seen once. Material for sequencing was PBMCs or a T cell subset sorted from them (not recorded which). The receptors shown here come from an adult woman who had mild COVID-19 (a few samples of this study predate the infection). Cell type and time point are not known.

This clonotype was observed a few times. The chain couples TRBV7-6 to TRBJ2-1, with 7 bases lining up with TRBD2. The germline gives CDR1 SGHVS, CDR2 FNYEAQ. The length of the CDR3 is 15 residues. The V gene end was trimmed by 5 bases and the J gene end by 4 bases; junction bases not matched to a gene: 8. CDR3 in amino acids: CASSALAAAYNEQFF. The CDR3 region has the DNA TGTGCCAGCAGCGCCCTAGCGGCAGCGTACAATGAGCAGTTCTTC.

The gene calls are TRBV5-6 and TRBJ1-2; D unclear. With 0 bases removed from V and 6 bases from J, the gap between germline ends came to 9 bases. CDR1 is SGHDT and CDR2 is YYEEEE in the germline V gene. This CDR3 has 13 residues. CDR3 nucleotides: TGTGCCAGCAGCTTGGTGCTGGAGAATGGCTACACCTTC. Translation gives CASSLVLENGYTF.

This chain links TRBV6-2 or TRBV6-3 with TRBJ2-7; no definite D call. The CDR3 sequence is 12 residues long. Germline V gene data show CDR1 as MNHEY and CDR2 as SVGEGT. V was cut by 6 bases and J by 2 bases, with 8 bases left in between. Written as DNA, the CDR3 is TGTGCCAGCAGGACCGCTCCCTACGAGCAGTACTTC. Encoded protein: CASRTAPYEQYF.

This clonotype was counted between two and nine times. The chain recombines TRBV10-3 with TRBJ2-3; 7 bases match TRBD1. The V gene end was trimmed by 3 bases and the J gene end by 6 bases; junction bases not matched to a gene: 6. The CDR3 runs to 14 residues. Germline CDR1 is ENHRY and CDR2 is SYGVKD. In DNA, the CDR3 is TGTGCCATCAGTGATCGAGGGGGCCTGGATACGCAGTATTTT. This translates into CAISDRGGLDTQYF.

This clonotype showed up many times. The rearrangement uses TRBV5-1 and TRBJ1-5; no firm D call. Germline assignment: CDR1 SGHRS and CDR2 YFSETQ. The CDR3 totals 11 residues. Trimming removed 4 bases from V and 9 bases from J, with 8 bases in between. In DNA, the CDR3 is TGCGCCAGCAGCCCCTGTGGGCCCCAGCATTTT. Protein sequence: CASSPCGPQHF.

J is TRBJ2-7 and V is TRBV3-1, with 7 bases that match TRBD1. V was pared by 0 bases and J by 5 bases, with 10 bases of the junction left unmatched. Germline CDR1 is LGHDT and CDR2 is YNNKEL (reference sequence). This CDR3 has 16 amino acids. DNA of the CDR3: TGTGCCAGCAGCCAAGAGCGGCGACAGGGAACGGACGAGCAGTACTTC. Its protein is CASSQERRQGTDEQYF.

The rearrangement links TRBV4-2 to TRBJ2-1; possibly TRBD2 for D (5 bases). Germline lookup yields CDR1 LGHNA and CDR2 YNFKEQ. Trimming left V 3 bases short and J 9 bases short, with 18 bases between. The CDR3 spans 15 residues. The CDR3 bases are TGTGCCAGCAGCCACGCTCTCGGGGAGATTACTGAGCAGTTCTTC. This sequence encodes CASSHALGEITEQFF.

The chain joins TRBV7-8 to TRBJ2-7; D possibly corresponds to TRBD1 (5 bases). CDR3 size: 14 residues. The germline CDR1 and CDR2 sequences are SGHVS and FQNEAQ. V was clipped by 6 bases and J by 6 bases, with 18 bases between them. The CDR3: CASSRVGQGVEQYF. In DNA, the CDR3 is TGTGCCAGCAGTCGGGTGGGCCAGGGTGTCGAGCAGTACTTC.

The chain recombines TRBV12-3 or TRBV12-4 with TRBJ2-1; TRBD2 aligns across 7 bases. Trimming took 6 bases from V and 0 from J; bases not matched to a gene: 5. This CDR3 is built from 15 residues. CDR3 protein: CASRAAGSSYNEQFF. CDR3 nucleotide sequence: TGTGCCAGCAGGGCAGCGGGGAGCTCCTACAATGAGCAGTTCTTC.

V and J are TRBV14 and TRBJ1-4; a possible D gene is TRBD1 (5 bases). V was clipped by 0 bases and J by 1 base, with 9 bases between them. The germline gives CDR1 SGHDN, CDR2 FVKESK. The CDR3 length is 16 residues. The CDR3 protein is CASSQDLGVTNEKLFF. The DNA of the CDR3 is TGTGCCAGCAGCCAAGATCTGGGGGTAACTAATGAAAAACTGTTTTTT.

This sequence joins TRBV2 and TRBJ2-7; D ambiguous. V lost 4 bases to trimming and J lost 0 bases, with 7 bases between them. This CDR3 is 13 amino acids long. Germline CDR1 is SNHLY and CDR2 is FYNNEI. CDR3 region: CASSVSPSYEQYF. Here the CDR3 DNA reads TGTGCCAGCAGTGTGAGCCCCTCCTACGAGCAGTACTTC.

This clonotype was seen a few times. This chain joins TRBV18 and TRBJ2-7; possible D gene TRBD1, 5 bases. V lost 3 bases and J 7 bases, leaving 13 bases between the germline ends. Per the germline V gene, CDR1 is KGHSH and CDR2 is LQKENI. The CDR3 has 13 amino acids. Here the CDR3 DNA reads TGTGCCAGCTCACCCTCCGACAGTAGAGAGCAGTACTTC. Amino acid sequence: CASSPSDSREQYF.

The CDR3 DNA follows: TGTGCCAGCAGCGATGGTGAGGGGACAGCAGCCTACGAGCAGTACTTC. Protein product: CASSDGEGTAAYEQYF. The V call is TRBV9, the J call TRBJ2-7; 7 bases agree with TRBD1. CDR1 SGDLS and CDR2 YYNGEE come from the germline V gene. J gave up 2 bases and V 3 bases, and 11 bases lay outside the gene matches. This CDR3 contains 16 residues.

V and J are TRBV12-3 or TRBV12-4 and TRBJ1-2; D perhaps matches TRBD1 (5 bases). V was trimmed by 6 bases and J by 7 bases, leaving 9 bases between them. The CDR3 contains 11 residues. CDR3 amino acids: CASSGRGGYTF. CDR3 bases: TGTGCCAGCAGCGGGAGGGGTGGCTACACCTTC.

This clonotype was seen a few times. The CDR3 nucleotides are TGTGCCAGCATGAGGAGGGAGGAGGGCGAAAAACTGTTTTTT. It yields the protein CASMRREEGEKLFF. The rearrangement joins TRBV2 to TRBJ1-4; no reliable D call. Germline V lookup: CDR1 SNHLY, CDR2 FYNNEI. Trimming cost V 7 bases and J 8 bases, with 17 bases left between them. The CDR3 is 14 residues long.

The chain carries TRBV18 and TRBJ1-4, with D possibly matching TRBD1 (5 bases). The length of the CDR3 is 16 residues. Per germline, CDR1 KGHSH and CDR2 LQKENI. Between the trimmed V and J ends, which lost 3 bases and 2 bases, there was a span of 13 bases. CDR3 sequence (DNA): TGTGCCAGCTCACCGCGGCAGGGTGGCACTAATGAAAAACTGTTTTTT. Translation gives CASSPRQGGTNEKLFF.

The V call is TRBV12-3 or TRBV12-4, the J call TRBJ2-7; the match to TRBD1 covers 8 bases. CDR3 length: 15 amino acids. The J segment lost 2 bases and the V segment lost 5 bases, leaving 8 bases of the junction unmatched. The CDR3: CASSPHGQGPYEQYF. CDR3 nucleotides: TGTGCCAGCAGTCCCCACGGACAGGGCCCCTACGAGCAGTACTTC.

In this sample, this clonotype turned up a few times. The chain is built from TRBV12-3 or TRBV12-4 and TRBJ1-4, with TRBD1 identical over 7 bases. V shed 3 bases and J 5 bases; nucleotides not matched to a gene: 3. CDR3 size: 14 residues. The CDR3: CASSFRGGNEKLFF. The CDR3 region has the DNA TGTGCCAGCAGTTTCAGGGGGGGCAATGAAAAACTGTTTTTT.

This clonotype has a count of ten or more. V usage is TRBV18 and J usage is TRBJ1-1; TRBD1 matches at 9 bases. Losses at the gene ends were 8 bases for V and 3 bases for J; bases not matched to a gene: 4. Germline V gives CDR1 KGHSH, CDR2 LQKENI. The CDR3 length is 13 residues. In DNA, the CDR3 is TGTGCCAGCCGACAGGGGGTGGACACTGAAGCTTTCTTT. Protein: CASRQGVDTEAFF.

This chain joins TRBV7-9 and TRBJ2-3; D gene ambiguous. V dropped 1 base and J dropped 0 bases, with 11 bases sitting between them. The CDR3 loop spans 16 amino acids. Germline assignment: CDR1 SEHNR and CDR2 FQNEAQ (reference sequence). CDR3 protein: CASSLGPLGSTDTQYF. The DNA of the CDR3 is TGTGCCAGCAGCTTAGGCCCTCTAGGTAGCACAGATACGCAGTATTTT.

The chain couples TRBV2 to TRBJ1-2; D is possibly TRBD1 (5 bases). This CDR3 spans 12 amino acids. Trimming stripped 6 bases from V and 4 bases from J, with 9 bases between. Germline-derived CDR1 and CDR2 are SNHLY and FYNNEI. DNA of the CDR3: TGTGCCAGCAGAGGAGACAGCTATGGCTACACCTTC. Translating it yields CASRGDSYGYTF.

A few counts support this clonotype. The chain combines TRBV27 with TRBJ2-3; 8 bases match TRBD2. The CDR3 spans 16 residues. Trimming cost V 0 bases and J 0 bases; bases outside gene matches: 2. Germline V gene lookup returns CDR1 MNHEY and CDR2 SMNVEV (reference sequence). The CDR3 nucleotides read TGTGCCAGCAGTTTATCGCCTAGCGGGAGCACAGATACGCAGTATTTT. It codes for CASSLSPSGSTDTQYF.

This chain uses TRBV29-1 with TRBJ2-3, with TRBD2 identical over 7 bases. The CDR3 length is 14 residues. From germline, CDR1 is SQVTM and CDR2 ANQGSEA. V was pared by 3 bases and J by 1 base, with 4 bases of the junction left unmatched. In DNA, the CDR3 is TGCAGCGTTGAGGGGAGGGAACGCACAGATACGCAGTATTTT. Amino acid sequence: CSVEGRERTDTQYF.

This clonotype was counted only a few times. The gene calls are TRBV7-9 and TRBJ1-5; tentatively, D is TRBD1 (6 bases). Trimming left V 2 bases short and J 5 bases short, with 13 bases between. The germline V gene encodes CDR1 SEHNR and CDR2 FQNEAQ (reference sequence). The CDR3 extends over 15 amino acids. Here the CDR3 reads CASSLTDRRDQPQHF. The CDR3 DNA follows: TGTGCCAGCAGCTTAACCGACAGGAGAGATCAGCCCCAGCATTTT. Based on the CDR3 plus reference TRBV7-9 and TRBJ1-5, the full variable domain is DTGVSQNPRHKITKRGQNVTFRCDPISEHNRLYWYRQTLGQGPEFLTYFQNEAQLEKSRLLSDRFSAERPKGSFSTLEIQRTEQGDSAMYLCASSLTDRRDQPQHFGDGTRLSIL.

The V gene is TRBV5-1, the J gene TRBJ2-7; 7 nucleotides line up with TRBD1. Germline V gene data show CDR1 as SGHRS and CDR2 as YFSETQ. The V gene end was trimmed by 0 bases and the J gene end by 0 bases; junction bases not matched to a gene: 3. There are 15 residues in the CDR3. This CDR3 is CASSLARGSSYEQYF. The CDR3 nucleotides read TGCGCCAGCAGCTTGGCCAGGGGGAGCTCCTACGAGCAGTACTTC.

This clonotype showed up just a few times. The chain has TRBV4-1 and TRBJ2-5; TRBD1 or TRBD2 may be the D gene (6 bases each). V was trimmed by 0 bases and J by 2 bases, leaving 7 bases between them. Germline V CDR1 and CDR2: MGHRA, YSYEKL. This CDR3 region has 14 residues. The CDR3 sequence: CASSQEGGQETQYF. The CDR3 nucleotides read TGCGCCAGCAGCCAAGAAGGGGGGCAAGAGACCCAGTACTTC.

This clonotype was counted only a few times. The chain recombines TRBV30 with TRBJ2-7; 7 bases fit TRBD1. This CDR3 has 13 amino acids. Trimming at V came to 2 bases and at J to 4 bases, leaving 5 bases not matched to a gene. Germline CDR1 reads GTSNPN; CDR2 reads SVGIG (reference sequence). The CDR3 spells CAWSFRGSYEQYF. CDR3 in DNA: TGTGCCTGGAGTTTCAGGGGGTCTTACGAGCAGTACTTC.